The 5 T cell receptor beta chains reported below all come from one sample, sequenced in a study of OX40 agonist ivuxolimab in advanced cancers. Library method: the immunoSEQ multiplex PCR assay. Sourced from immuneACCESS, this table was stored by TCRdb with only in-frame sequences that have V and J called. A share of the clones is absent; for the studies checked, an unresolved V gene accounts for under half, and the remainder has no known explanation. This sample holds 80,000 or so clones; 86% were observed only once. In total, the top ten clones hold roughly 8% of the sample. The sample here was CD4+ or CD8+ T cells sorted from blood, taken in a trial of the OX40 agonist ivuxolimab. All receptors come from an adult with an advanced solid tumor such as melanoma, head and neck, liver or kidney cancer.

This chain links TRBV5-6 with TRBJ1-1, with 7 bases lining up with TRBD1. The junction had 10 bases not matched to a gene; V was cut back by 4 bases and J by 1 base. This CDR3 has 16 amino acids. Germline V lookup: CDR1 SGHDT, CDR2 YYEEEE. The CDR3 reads CASSPTGSGANTEAFF. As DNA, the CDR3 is TGTGCCAGCAGCCCGACAGGGTCGGGGGCGAACACTGAAGCTTTCTTT.

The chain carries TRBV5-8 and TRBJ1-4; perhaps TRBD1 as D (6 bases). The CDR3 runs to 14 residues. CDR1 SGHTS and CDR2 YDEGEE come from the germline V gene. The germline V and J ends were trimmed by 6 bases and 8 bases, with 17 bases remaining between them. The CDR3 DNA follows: TGTGCCAGCACCGGAGGGGGGCTGGGGGAAAAACTGTTTTTT. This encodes CASTGGGLGEKLFF.

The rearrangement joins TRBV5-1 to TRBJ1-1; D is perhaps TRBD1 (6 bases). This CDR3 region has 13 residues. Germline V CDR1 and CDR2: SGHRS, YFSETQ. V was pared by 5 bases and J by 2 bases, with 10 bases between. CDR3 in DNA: TGCGCCAGCAGTGACAGGCCCAACACTGAAGCTTTCTTT. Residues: CASSDRPNTEAFF.

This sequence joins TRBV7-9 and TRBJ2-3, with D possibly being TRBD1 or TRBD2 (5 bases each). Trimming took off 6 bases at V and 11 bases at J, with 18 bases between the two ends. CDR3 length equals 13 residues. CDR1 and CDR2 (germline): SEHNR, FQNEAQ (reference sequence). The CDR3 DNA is TGTGCCAGCAGTTTCGACGGGGCCTCGGGGCAGTATTTT. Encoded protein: CASSFDGASGQYF.

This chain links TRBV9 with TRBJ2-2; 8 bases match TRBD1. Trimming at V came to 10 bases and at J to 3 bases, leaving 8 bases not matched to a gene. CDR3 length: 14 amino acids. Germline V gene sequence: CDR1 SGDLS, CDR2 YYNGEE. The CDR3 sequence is CAGGQTGDTGELFF. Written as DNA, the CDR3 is TGTGCCGGGGGTCAGACAGGGGACACCGGGGAGCTGTTTTTT.